The 24 T cell receptor beta chains reported below all come from one sample, sequenced in a study of cytomegalovirus exposure and HLA in healthy donors. PCR employed 60 Vbeta and 13 Jbeta primers. The table came from immunoSEQ multiplex PCR; TCRdb's copy has only in-frame clones and leaves some out. Altogether more than 110,000 clones are present, over 60% being singletons, with the ten largest covering 1% to 1.5%. What was sequenced was PBMCs. These receptor sequences come from a male donor in good health and CMV-seropositive.

The rearrangement joins TRBV23-1 to TRBJ1-2; D gene unclear. TRBV23-1 has ORF status, its function being uncertain. V was cut by 4 bases and J by 4 bases, with 13 bases left in between. This CDR3 contains 14 residues. CDR3 DNA sequence: TGCGCCAGCAGTCCTTCCGCCCAGTTCTATGGCTACACCTTC. It codes for CASSPSAQFYGYTF.

The chain has TRBV15 and TRBJ1-3; no definite D call. V lost 0 bases and J lost 1, with 7 bases in between. The CDR3 loop spans 15 amino acids. Germline assignment: CDR1 LNHNV and CDR2 YYDKDF (reference sequence). The CDR3 spells CATSRDRVSGNTIYF. CDR3 DNA sequence: TGTGCCACCAGCAGAGATCGGGTTTCTGGAAACACCATATATTTT.

The chain combines TRBV28 with TRBJ2-7; TRBD2 might be the D (6 bases). Between the trimmed V and J ends, which lost 6 bases and 2 bases, there was a span of 20 bases. CDR1 and CDR2 (germline): MDHEN, SYDVKM. The CDR3 loop spans 16 amino acids. The CDR3 coding sequence is TGTGCCAGCAGCAGCCTTGAGTGGGAGCGGGCCTACGAGCAGTACTTC. Its protein is CASSSLEWERAYEQYF.

The chain couples TRBV7-2 to TRBJ2-5; 10 bases are a match to TRBD2. V lost 1 base and J lost 5; bases outside the gene matches: 10. The CDR3 contains 17 residues. Germline V gene data show CDR1 as SGHTA and CDR2 as FQGNSA. The CDR3 loop reads CASSLVPVAGGRETQYF. Written as DNA, the CDR3 is TGTGCCAGCAGCTTAGTCCCGGTAGCGGGGGGTAGGGAGACCCAGTACTTC.

The chain uses TRBV7-9 and TRBJ2-3, with TRBD2 matching 7 bases. The CDR3 is made up of 17 amino acids. V was clipped by 2 bases and J by 4 bases; unmatched bases: 12. In germline, CDR1 is SEHNR, CDR2 FQNEAQ (reference sequence). The CDR3: CASSLSSGNFGSDTQYF. The CDR3 bases are TGTGCCAGCAGCTTATCGAGCGGGAATTTCGGCTCAGATACGCAGTATTTT.

The chain combines TRBV9 with TRBJ1-2; TRBD1 is a possible D gene (5 bases). The CDR3 has 13 amino acids. V dropped 4 bases and J dropped 1 base, with 8 bases sitting between them. Germline V gene data show CDR1 as SGDLS and CDR2 as YYNGEE. CDR3 residues: CASSPTDNYGYTF. The CDR3 DNA reads TGTGCCAGCAGCCCGACAGATAACTATGGCTACACCTTC.

There are a few counts of this clone. V usage is TRBV4-1 and J usage is TRBJ2-7, with 11 bases matching TRBD1. The CDR3 runs to 16 residues. After removal of 0 bases from V and 6 bases from J, the junction contained 7 bases not matched to a gene. Germline V lookup: CDR1 MGHRA, CDR2 YSYEKL. CDR3 sequence (DNA): TGCGCCAGCAGCCAAGAGGGGACAGGGGGTTTCGGCGAGCAGTACTTC. It codes for CASSQEGTGGFGEQYF.

This rearrangement joins TRBV25-1 to TRBJ2-7; TRBD2 agrees at 16 bases. Germline lookup yields CDR1 MGHDK and CDR2 SYGVNS. This CDR3 region has 17 residues. V lost 4 bases and J lost 6; bases outside the gene matches: 9. CDR3 residues: CASSGGTSGRDRVEQYF. For the CDR3, the DNA is TGTGCCAGCAGTGGGGGGACTAGCGGGAGGGACAGAGTCGAGCAGTACTTC.

The rearrangement uses TRBV5-1 and TRBJ2-1, with D unresolved. The V and J ends lost 0 bases and 1 base respectively, with 5 bases between them. The length of the CDR3 is 14 residues. Germline-derived CDR1 and CDR2 are SGHRS and YFSETQ. The CDR3 DNA sequence: TGCGCCAGCAGCTTGGACGGGTCCTACAATGAGCAGTTCTTC. This gives the protein CASSLDGSYNEQFF. The full variable domain, completed using reference TRBV5-1 and TRBJ2-1, is KAGVTQTPRYLIKTRGQQVTLSCSPISGHRSVSWYQQTPGQGLQFLFEYFSETQRNKGNFPGRFSGRQFSNSRSEMNVSTLELGDSALYLCASSLDGSYNEQFFGPGTRLTVL.

This clone was seen more than once but under ten times. This sequence joins TRBV30 and TRBJ2-2; TRBD1 aligns across 8 bases. V trimming: 8 bases; J trimming: 5 bases; junction bases outside the gene matches: 13. CDR3 length: 15 residues. The V gene's germline CDR1 is GTSNPN and CDR2 SVGIG (reference sequence). The CDR3 coding sequence is TGTGCCGCGACAACCGGGACAGGAACGACCGGGGAGCTGTTTTTT. Translation: CAATTGTGTTGELFF.

The chain joins TRBV6-5 to TRBJ2-5; 12 bases agree with TRBD2. The CDR3 totals 15 residues. Germline V gene data show CDR1 as MNHEY and CDR2 as SVGAGI. The trim removed 4 bases at V and 5 bases at J, leaving 5 bases unmatched. CDR3 amino acids: CASSSGLAGLETQYF. The CDR3 nucleotides read TGTGCCAGCAGTTCCGGACTAGCGGGATTGGAGACCCAGTACTTC.

The chain has TRBV27 and TRBJ2-7; D might be TRBD1 (6 bases). CDR1 is MNHEY, CDR2 SMNVEV, per germline (reference sequence). V lost 5 bases to trimming and J lost 6 bases, with 20 bases between them. The CDR3 totals 15 residues. The DNA of the CDR3 is TGTGCCAGCAGTCCCCGTACACAGGGATCTGGCGAGCAGTACTTC. Translated, it gives CASSPRTQGSGEQYF.

This chain uses TRBV10-3 with TRBJ2-5; 10 positions agree with TRBD2. V dropped 4 bases and J dropped 4; count of bases not matched to a gene: 0. CDR1 is ENHRY and CDR2 is SYGVKD in the germline V gene. The CDR3 loop spans 13 amino acids. The CDR3 DNA is TGTGCCATCAGTGGGACTAGCGGAGAGACCCAGTACTTC. This codes for CAISGTSGETQYF.

The chain uses TRBV7-2 and TRBJ1-2, with D hard to call. Germline CDR1 and CDR2: SGHTA and FQGNSA. The CDR3 is 14 residues long. V was pared by 1 base and J by 10 bases, with 16 bases between. CDR3 bases: TGTGCCAGCAGCTTAGTGGAGGGTCTTAACGTCTACACCTTC. As protein: CASSLVEGLNVYTF.

This clone was detected a few times. Here the CDR3 DNA reads TGTGCCAGCAGTTTAGCGACAGACAGGGCTGGTGGCTACACCTTC. Encoded protein: CASSLATDRAGGYTF. This chain uses TRBV6-6 with TRBJ1-2, with TRBD1 identical over 7 bases. J lost 7 bases, V lost 4 bases, and 12 bases had no gene match. The CDR3 totals 15 residues. Germline V gene data show CDR1 as MNHNY and CDR2 as SVGAGI (reference sequence).

A remark on this clone: Mismatch with germline at one junction end may stem from a read error. The sample holds other DNA sequences that translate to the same CDR3. The CDR3 here is CASSFPSGGRNEQFF. The CDR3 nucleotides are TGTGCCAGCTCTTTTCCTAGCGGGGGAAGGAATGAGCAATTCTTC. The rearrangement uses TRBV6-1 and TRBJ2-1, with 10 nucleotides matching TRBD2. The CDR3 length is 15 residues. Germline CDR1 is MNHNS and CDR2 is SASEGT.

CDR3 loop: CASSPYSGGGEQYF. The CDR3 DNA reads TGCGCCAGCAGCCCCTACAGCGGTGGGGGGGAGCAGTACTTC. This chain connects TRBV5-1 to TRBJ2-7, with a tentative D call TRBD2 (6 bases). The germline gives CDR1 SGHRS, CDR2 YFSETQ. V was shortened by 4 bases and J by 7 bases, with 18 bases between the two germline ends. The CDR3 contains 14 residues. Full variable domain (outside the CDR3, taken from reference TRBV5-1 and TRBJ2-7): KAGVTQTPRYLIKTRGQQVTLSCSPISGHRSVSWYQQTPGQGLQFLFEYFSETQRNKGNFPGRFSGRQFSNSRSEMNVSTLELGDSALYLCASSPYSGGGEQYFGPGTRLTVT.

The V gene is TRBV7-9, the J gene TRBJ2-2; 7 nucleotides match TRBD1. Germline V gene sequence: CDR1 SEHNR, CDR2 FQNEAQ (reference sequence). Trimming took 5 bases from V and 3 from J; bases not matched to a gene: 6. The CDR3 length is 15 residues. CDR3 coding DNA: TGTGCCAGCAGCCCAGGGACAGCATACACCGGGGAGCTGTTTTTT. Translated: CASSPGTAYTGELFF.

A few counts support this clone. J is TRBJ1-1 and V is TRBV7-8, with D possibly TRBD1 on 6 matching bases. This CDR3 has 15 amino acids. CDR1 and CDR2 (germline): SGHVS, FQNEAQ. With 1 base removed from V and 8 bases from J, the gap between germline ends came to 17 bases. The CDR3 sequence: CASSLVGRSQGEAFF. The CDR3 DNA reads as TGTGCCAGCAGCTTAGTTGGTAGGAGTCAGGGGGAAGCTTTCTTT.

This clone came up once. The chain is built from TRBV11-2 and TRBJ2-3, with D possibly matching TRBD2 (5 bases). Germline lookup yields CDR1 SGHAT and CDR2 FQNNGV. The V end was cut by 6 bases, the J end by 2 bases, with 12 bases between. The length of the CDR3 is 14 residues. The CDR3 nucleotides read TGTGCCAGCAGGCCAATCCGGGACACAGATACGCAGTATTTT. Residues: CASRPIRDTDTQYF.

V is TRBV27 and J is TRBJ1-2, with TRBD1 matching 10 bases. CDR1 and CDR2 from the germline V gene are MNHEY and SMNVEV (reference sequence). The length of the CDR3 is 15 residues. V shed 0 bases, J shed 6 bases, and the junction held 4 bases outside the gene matches. The CDR3 spells CASSLSTGGRNGYTF. The CDR3 DNA follows: TGTGCCAGCAGTTTATCGACAGGGGGCAGGAATGGCTACACCTTC.

This clone has only a few counts. V is TRBV6-5 and J is TRBJ1-5, with D possibly TRBD1 on 6 matching bases. The CDR3 contains 15 residues. Germline CDR1 is MNHEY and CDR2 is SVGAGI. V was cut by 5 bases and J by 4 bases, with 15 bases left in between. CDR3 DNA sequence: TGTGCCAGCAGTCGAACTACGACAGGTAATCAGCCCCAGCATTTT. Amino acids: CASSRTTTGNQPQHF.

This chain joins TRBV11-2 and TRBJ2-5; TRBD1 agrees at 7 bases. CDR1 SGHAT and CDR2 FQNNGV come from the germline V gene. The CDR3 spans 18 residues. The J segment lost 0 bases and the V segment lost 5 bases, leaving 15 bases of the junction unmatched. The CDR3 DNA reads as TGTGCCAGCAGCCGAACATCCCGGGACAGCGAGTACCAAGAGACCCAGTACTTC. This translates into CASSRTSRDSEYQETQYF.

The genes are TRBV2 and TRBJ2-3; no reliable D call. Trimming shortened V by 5 bases and J by 4 bases, and 16 bases separated the two germline ends. This CDR3 comprises 15 residues. CDR1 and CDR2 (germline): SNHLY, FYNNEI. The CDR3 here is CASSRRARLPDTQYF. For the CDR3, the DNA is TGTGCCAGCAGTCGGAGAGCCCGGTTGCCAGATACGCAGTATTTT. The full variable domain, in which reference TRBV2 and TRBJ2-3 provide the parts outside the CDR3, is EPEVTQTPSHQVTQMGQEVILRCVPISNHLYFYWYRQILGQKVEFLVSFYNNEISEKSEIFDDQFSVERPDGSNFTLKIRSTKLEDSAMYFCASSRRARLPDTQYFGPGTRLTVL.